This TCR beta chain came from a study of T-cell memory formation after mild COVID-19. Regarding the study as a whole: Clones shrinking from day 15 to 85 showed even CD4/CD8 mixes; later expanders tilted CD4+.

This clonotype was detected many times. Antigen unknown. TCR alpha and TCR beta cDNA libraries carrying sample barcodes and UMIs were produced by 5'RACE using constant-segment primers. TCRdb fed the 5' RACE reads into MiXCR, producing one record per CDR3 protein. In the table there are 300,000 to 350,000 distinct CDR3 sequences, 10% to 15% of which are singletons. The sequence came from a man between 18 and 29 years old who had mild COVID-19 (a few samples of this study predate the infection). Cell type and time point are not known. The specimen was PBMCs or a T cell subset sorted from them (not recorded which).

This CDR3 reads CASSLGPVWQETQYF. DNA for the CDR3: TGTGCCAGCAGCTTAGGGCCAGTATGGCAAGAGACCCAGTACTTC. The rearrangement uses TRBV11-2 and TRBJ2-5, with D hard to call. The CDR3 consists of 15 residues. The germline CDR1 and CDR2 sequences are SGHAT and FQNNGV. Trimming removed 1 base at V and 2 bases at J, with 11 bases between.